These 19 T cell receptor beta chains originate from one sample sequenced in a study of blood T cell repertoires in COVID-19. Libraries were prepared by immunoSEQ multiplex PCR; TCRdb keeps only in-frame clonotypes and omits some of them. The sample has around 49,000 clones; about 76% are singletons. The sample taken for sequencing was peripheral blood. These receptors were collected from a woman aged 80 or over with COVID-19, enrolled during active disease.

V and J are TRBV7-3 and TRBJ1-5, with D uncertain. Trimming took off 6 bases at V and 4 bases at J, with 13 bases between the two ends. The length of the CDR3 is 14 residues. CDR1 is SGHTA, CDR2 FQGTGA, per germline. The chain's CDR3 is CASSRGHNNQPQHF. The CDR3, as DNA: TGTGCCAGCAGTCGAGGGCATAATAATCAGCCCCAGCATTTT. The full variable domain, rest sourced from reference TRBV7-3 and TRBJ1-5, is GAGVSQTPSNKVTEKGKYVELRCDPISGHTALYWYRQSLGQGPEFLIYFQGTGAADDSGLPNDRFFAVRPEGSVSTLKIQRTERGDSAVYLCASSRGHNNQPQHFGDGTRLSIL.

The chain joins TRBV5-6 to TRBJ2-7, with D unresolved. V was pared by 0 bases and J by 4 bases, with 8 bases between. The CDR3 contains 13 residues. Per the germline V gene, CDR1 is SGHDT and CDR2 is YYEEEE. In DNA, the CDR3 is TGTGCCAGCAGCTTGGTGGCAGAATACGAGCAGTACTTC. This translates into CASSLVAEYEQYF.

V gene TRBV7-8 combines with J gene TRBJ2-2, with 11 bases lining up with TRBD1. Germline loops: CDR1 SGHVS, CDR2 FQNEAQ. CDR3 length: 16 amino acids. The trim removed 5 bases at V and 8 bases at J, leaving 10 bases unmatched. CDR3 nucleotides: TGTGCCAGCAGCCGTCACGGGACAGGGGGGATGGGGGAGCTGTTTTTT. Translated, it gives CASSRHGTGGMGELFF.

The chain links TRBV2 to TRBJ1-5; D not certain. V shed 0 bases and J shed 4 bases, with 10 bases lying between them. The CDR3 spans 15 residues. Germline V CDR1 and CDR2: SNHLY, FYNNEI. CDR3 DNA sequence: TGTGCCAGCAGTGAAGCGCTACGGGGAAATCAGCCCCAGCATTTT. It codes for CASSEALRGNQPQHF.

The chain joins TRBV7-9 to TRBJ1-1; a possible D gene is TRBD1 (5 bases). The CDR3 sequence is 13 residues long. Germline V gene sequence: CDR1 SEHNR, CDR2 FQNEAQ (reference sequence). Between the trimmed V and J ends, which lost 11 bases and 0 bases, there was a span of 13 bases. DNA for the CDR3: TGTGCCGGATCGGGACTCCTGAACACTGAAGCTTTCTTT. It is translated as CAGSGLLNTEAFF.

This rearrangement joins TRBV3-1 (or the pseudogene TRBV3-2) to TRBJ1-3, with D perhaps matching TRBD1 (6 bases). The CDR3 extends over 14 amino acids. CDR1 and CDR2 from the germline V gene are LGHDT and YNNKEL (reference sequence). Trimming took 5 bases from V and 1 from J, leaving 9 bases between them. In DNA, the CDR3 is TGTGCCAGCAGCAGACAGGTTTCTGGAAACACCATATATTTT. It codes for CASSRQVSGNTIYF.

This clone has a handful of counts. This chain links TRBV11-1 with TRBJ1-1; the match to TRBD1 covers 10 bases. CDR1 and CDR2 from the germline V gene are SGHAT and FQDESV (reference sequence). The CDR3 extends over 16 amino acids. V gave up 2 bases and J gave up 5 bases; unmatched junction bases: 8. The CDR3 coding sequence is TGTGCCAGCAGCTTACCTGTGGGACAGGGGACAACTGAAGCTTTCTTT. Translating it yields CASSLPVGQGTTEAFF.

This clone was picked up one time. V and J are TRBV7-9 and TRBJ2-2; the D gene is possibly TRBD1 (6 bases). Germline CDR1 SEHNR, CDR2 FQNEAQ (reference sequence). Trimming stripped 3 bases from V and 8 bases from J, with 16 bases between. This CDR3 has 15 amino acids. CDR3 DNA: TGTGCCAGCAGCTTTTCGGACAGAAAGTTGGGGGAGCTGTTTTTT. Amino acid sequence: CASSFSDRKLGELFF.

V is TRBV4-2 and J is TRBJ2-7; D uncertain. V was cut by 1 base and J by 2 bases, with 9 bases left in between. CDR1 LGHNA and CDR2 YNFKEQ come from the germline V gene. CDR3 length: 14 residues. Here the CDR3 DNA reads TGTGCCAGCAGCCAAGCGAACAGAGCCTACGAGCAGTACTTC. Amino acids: CASSQANRAYEQYF.

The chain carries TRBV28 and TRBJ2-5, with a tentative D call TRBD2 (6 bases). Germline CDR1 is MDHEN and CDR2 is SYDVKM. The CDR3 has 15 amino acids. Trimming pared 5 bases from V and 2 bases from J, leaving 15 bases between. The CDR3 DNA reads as TGTGCCAGCAGTGGGAGGCCCCCCGCTCAAGAGACCCAGTACTTC. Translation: CASSGRPPAQETQYF.

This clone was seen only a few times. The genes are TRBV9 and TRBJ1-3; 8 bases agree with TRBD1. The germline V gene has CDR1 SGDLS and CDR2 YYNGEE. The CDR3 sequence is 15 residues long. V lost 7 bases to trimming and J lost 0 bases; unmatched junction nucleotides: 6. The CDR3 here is CASSGTGNSGNTIYF. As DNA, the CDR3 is TGTGCCAGCTCCGGGACAGGCAACTCTGGAAACACCATATATTTT.

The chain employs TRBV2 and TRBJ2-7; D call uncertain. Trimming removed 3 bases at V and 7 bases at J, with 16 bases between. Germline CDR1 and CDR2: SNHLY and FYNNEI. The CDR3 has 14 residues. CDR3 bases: TGTGCCAGCAGTGATACCGACTCTTCTTATGAGCAGTACTTC. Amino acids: CASSDTDSSYEQYF.

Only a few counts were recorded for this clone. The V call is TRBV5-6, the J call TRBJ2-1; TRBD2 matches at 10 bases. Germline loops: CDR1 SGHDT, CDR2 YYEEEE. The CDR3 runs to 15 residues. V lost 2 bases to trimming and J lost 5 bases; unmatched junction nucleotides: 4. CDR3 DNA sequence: TGTGCCAGCAGCTTAGCGGGAGGGCCCAACAATGAGCAGTTCTTC. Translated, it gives CASSLAGGPNNEQFF.

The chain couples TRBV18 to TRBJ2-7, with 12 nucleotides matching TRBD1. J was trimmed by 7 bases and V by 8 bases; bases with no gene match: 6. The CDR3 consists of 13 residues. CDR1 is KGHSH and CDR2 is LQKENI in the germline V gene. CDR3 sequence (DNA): TGTGCCAGCGCTGGGACAGGGGGCATAGAGCAGTACTTC. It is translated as CASAGTGGIEQYF.

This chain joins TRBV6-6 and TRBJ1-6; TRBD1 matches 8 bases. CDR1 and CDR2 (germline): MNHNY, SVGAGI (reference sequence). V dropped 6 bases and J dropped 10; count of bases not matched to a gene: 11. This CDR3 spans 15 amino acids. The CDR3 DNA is TGTGCCAGCAGCCCCTTTGGACAGGGCGGGTCACCCCTCCACTTT. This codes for CASSPFGQGGSPLHF.

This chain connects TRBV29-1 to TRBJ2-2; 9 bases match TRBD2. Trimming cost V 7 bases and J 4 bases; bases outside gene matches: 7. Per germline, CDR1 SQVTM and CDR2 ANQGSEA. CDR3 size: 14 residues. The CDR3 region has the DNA TGCAGCGGACATAGCGGGAGCGGCACCGGGGAGCTGTTTTTT. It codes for CSGHSGSGTGELFF.

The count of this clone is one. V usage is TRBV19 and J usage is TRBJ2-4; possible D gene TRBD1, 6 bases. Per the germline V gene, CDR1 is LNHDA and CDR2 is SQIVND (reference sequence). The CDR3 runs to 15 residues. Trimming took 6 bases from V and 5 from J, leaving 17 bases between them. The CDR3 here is CASRGRQSGENIQYF. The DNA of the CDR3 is TGTGCCAGTAGGGGGAGACAGTCAGGGGAAAACATTCAGTACTTC.

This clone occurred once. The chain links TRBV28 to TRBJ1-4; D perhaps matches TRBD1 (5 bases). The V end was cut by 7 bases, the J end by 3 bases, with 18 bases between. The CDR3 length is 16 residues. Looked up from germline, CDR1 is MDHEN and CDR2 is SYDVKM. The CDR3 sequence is CASNGDFEYSNEKLFF. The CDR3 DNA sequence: TGTGCCAGCAATGGGGACTTCGAGTATTCTAATGAAAAACTGTTTTTT.

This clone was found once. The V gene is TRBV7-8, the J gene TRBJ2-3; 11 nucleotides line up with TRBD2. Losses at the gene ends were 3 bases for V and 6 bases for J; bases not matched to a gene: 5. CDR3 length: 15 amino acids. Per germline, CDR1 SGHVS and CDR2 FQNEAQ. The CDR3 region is CASSFTSGSGDTQYF. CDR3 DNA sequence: TGTGCCAGCAGCTTCACTAGCGGGAGTGGGGATACGCAGTATTTT.